This TCR beta chain was sequenced in a study of blood T cell repertoires in COVID-19. Across the whole study: Italy, Spain and the United States were the sources of the convalescent and acute COVID-19 samples.

Symptom resolution, clearance, or two negative PCRs marked donors in Cohort 3 as recovered. As handled by the study authors: Reference gene primer amplification gave nucleated cell count estimates. Sequenced by immunoSEQ multiplex PCR; TCRdb stores in-frame clones only, minus some. V, J and clone size derive from that table, while D and trimming were established from the DNA sequence. The sample shows almost 250,000 clones, around 87% of them seen only once. The sequenced sample consisted of PBMCs or T cells enriched from blood (not recorded which). The sequence came from a woman between 45 and 60 years old who had recovered from COVID-19.

The CDR3 region has the DNA TGCAGCTCAGGACTAGCGACCCACAATGAGCAGTTCTTC. Translating it yields CSSGLATHNEQFF. The genes are TRBV29-1 and TRBJ2-1; 9 nucleotides match TRBD2. Trimming cost V 8 bases and J 5 bases; bases outside gene matches: 7. The germline V gene has CDR1 SQVTM and CDR2 ANQGSEA. The CDR3 has 13 amino acids.